Listed here is a single T cell receptor (beta chain). Antigen unknown. The entry originates in a study of beta chain features in type 1 diabetes. General study points: Junctions at VDJ sites from type 1 diabetes patients had fewer insertions and more deletions. Cells with high TCR expression could be over-represented when cDNA is sequenced. Shortening of TCRB CDR3s, moderate but significant, appeared in all four CD4+ subsets of Type 1 diabetes patients. The study found that naive, central memory and Treg TCRB repertoires appeared more similar in patients than in healthy donors.

Isolated RNA was reverse transcribed in full, so expressed TCRB transcripts were sequenced. The data were produced by immunoSEQ multiplex PCR, yet TCRdb's version contains in-frame clones alone and is incomplete. This sample has about 650,000 clones, with around 12% found just once. Germline V lookup: CDR1 SGDLS, CDR2 YYNGEE. The CDR3 is 14 amino acids. V was trimmed by 3 bases and J by 2 bases, leaving 11 bases between them. This clonotype was sampled from a young man with type 1 diabetes. The source material was naive CD4+ T cells from blood. The chain uses TRBV9 and TRBJ1-2; the D is unclear. The CDR3 region is CASSEATENYGYTF. The CDR3 region has the DNA TGTGCCAGCAGCGAAGCGACGGAGAACTATGGCTACACCTTC.